The clone carrying this T cell receptor beta chain was detected only a few times. Antigen: not known. The data derive from a study of human T cells and chemical hapten exposure. TCRdb re-called the RACE reads through MiXCR, storing one row per CDR3 protein. The repertoire consists of approximately 400,000 distinct CDR3 sequences, with 5% to 6.5% occurring once and the leading ten covering roughly 2.6%. Time point specified: pre-sensitization, week 0. The sample's treatment: therapeutic diphenylcyclopropenone sensitization with weekly scalp DPC. Blood sampling preceded each patch test application. Broader study findings: Those TCRs sitting above 1 in 1000 frequency stayed the same with DPC sensitization. It was expanded TCRs that formed significantly more large CDR3 similarity clusters than controls did.

V shed 5 bases and J 5 bases; nucleotides not matched to a gene: 10. CDR3 length equals 15 residues. Germline assignment: CDR1 SGHTA and CDR2 FQGNSA. Sequences were derived from whole blood, sampled in connection with sensitization to the hapten diphenylcyclopropenone (DPC). This chain links TRBV7-2 with TRBJ2-5, with 8 bases fitting TRBD2. This TCR derives from a woman aged 50 to 60 with alopecia areata. Some clones in this sample may be carry-over from other donors' samples. The CDR3 spells CASSPESGRGETQYF. Written as DNA, the CDR3 is TGTGCCAGCAGCCCCGAGAGCGGGAGAGGGGAGACCCAGTACTTC.